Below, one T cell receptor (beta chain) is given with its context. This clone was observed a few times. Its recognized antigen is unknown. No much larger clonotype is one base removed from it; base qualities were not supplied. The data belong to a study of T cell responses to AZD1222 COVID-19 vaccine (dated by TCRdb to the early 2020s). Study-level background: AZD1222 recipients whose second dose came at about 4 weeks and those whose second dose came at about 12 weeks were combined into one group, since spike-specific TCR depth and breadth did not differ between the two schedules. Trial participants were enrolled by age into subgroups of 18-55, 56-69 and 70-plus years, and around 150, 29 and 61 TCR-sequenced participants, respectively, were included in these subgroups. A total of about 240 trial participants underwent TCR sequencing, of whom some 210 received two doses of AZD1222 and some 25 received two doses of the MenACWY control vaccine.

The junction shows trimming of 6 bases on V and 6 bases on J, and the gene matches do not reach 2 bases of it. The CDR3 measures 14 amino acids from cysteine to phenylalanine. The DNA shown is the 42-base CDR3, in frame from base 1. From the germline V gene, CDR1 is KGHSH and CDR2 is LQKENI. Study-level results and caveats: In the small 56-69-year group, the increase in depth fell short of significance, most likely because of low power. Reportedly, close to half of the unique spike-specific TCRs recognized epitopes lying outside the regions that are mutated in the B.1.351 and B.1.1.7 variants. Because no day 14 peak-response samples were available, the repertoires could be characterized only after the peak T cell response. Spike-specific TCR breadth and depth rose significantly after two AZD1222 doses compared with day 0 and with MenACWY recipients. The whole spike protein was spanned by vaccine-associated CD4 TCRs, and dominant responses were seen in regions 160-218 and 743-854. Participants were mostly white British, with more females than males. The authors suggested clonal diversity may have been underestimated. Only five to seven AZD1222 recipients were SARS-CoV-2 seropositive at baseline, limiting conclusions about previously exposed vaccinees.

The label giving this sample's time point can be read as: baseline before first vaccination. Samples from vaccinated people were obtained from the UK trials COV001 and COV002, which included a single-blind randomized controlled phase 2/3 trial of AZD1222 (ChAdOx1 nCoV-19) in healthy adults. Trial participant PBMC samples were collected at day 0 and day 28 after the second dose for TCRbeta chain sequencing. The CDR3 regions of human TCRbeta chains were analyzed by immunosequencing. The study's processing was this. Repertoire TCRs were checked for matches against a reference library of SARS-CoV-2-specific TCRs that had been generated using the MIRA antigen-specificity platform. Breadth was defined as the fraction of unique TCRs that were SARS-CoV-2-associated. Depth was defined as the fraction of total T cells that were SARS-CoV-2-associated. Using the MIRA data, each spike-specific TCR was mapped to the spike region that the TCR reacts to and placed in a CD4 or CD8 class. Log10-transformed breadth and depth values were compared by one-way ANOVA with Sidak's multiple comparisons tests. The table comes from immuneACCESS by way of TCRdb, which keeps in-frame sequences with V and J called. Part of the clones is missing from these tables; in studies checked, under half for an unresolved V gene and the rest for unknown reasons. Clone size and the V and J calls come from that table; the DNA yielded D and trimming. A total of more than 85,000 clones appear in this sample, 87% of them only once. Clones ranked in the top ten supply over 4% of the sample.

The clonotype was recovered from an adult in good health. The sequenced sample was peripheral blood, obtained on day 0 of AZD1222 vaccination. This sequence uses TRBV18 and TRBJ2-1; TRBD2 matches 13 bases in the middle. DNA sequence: TGTGCCAGCTCTGGACTAGCGGGAGCCAATGAGCAGTTCTTC. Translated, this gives CASSGLAGANEQFF.